This TCR beta chain was captured by sequencing in a study of identical twins. Comment on this clonotype: Its antigen is currently unknown.

TCRdb re-called the 5' RACE reads with MiXCR, one entry per CDR3 protein. The table has 1.5 million to 2 million distinct CDR3 sequences, about 31% seen once; the top ten hold about 0.27%. Study-wide results and limits: Findings depended on cross-sectional statistics rather than tracking the same donors.

Source material: cord blood. The TCR originated in a newborn girl in good health.

CDR3 DNA sequence: TGTGCCAGCAGCCAAGAAATCCTCGGACAGACCTCTGGAAACACCATATATTTT. It yields the protein CASSQEILGQTSGNTIYF. The chain has TRBV4-2 and TRBJ1-3; tentative D call: TRBD1 (6 bases). Between the trimmed V and J ends, which lost 0 bases and 0 bases, there was a span of 15 bases. CDR1 and CDR2 from the germline V gene are LGHNA and YNFKEQ. The CDR3 is made up of 18 amino acids.